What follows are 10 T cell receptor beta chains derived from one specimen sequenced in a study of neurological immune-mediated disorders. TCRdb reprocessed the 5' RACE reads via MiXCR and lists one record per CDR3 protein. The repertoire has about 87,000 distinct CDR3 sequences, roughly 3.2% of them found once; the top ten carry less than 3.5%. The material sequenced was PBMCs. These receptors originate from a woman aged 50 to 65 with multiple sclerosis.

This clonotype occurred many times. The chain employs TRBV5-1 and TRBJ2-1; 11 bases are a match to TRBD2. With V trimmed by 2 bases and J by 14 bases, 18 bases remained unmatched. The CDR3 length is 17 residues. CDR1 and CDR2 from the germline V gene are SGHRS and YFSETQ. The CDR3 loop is CASSFTPRAASGGREFF. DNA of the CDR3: TGCGCCAGCAGCTTCACGCCGAGAGCGGCTAGCGGGGGGAGAGAGTTCTTC. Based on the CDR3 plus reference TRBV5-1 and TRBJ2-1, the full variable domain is KAGVTQTPRYLIKTRGQQVTLSCSPISGHRSVSWYQQTPGQGLQFLFEYFSETQRNKGNFPGRFSGRQFSNSRSEMNVSTLELGDSALYLCASSFTPRAASGGREFFGPGTRLTVL.

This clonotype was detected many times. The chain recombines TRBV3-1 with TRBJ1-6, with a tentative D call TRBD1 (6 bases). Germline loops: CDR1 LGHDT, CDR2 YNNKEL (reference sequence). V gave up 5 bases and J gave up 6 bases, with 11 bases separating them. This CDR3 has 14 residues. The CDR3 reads CASSNGQSNSPLHF. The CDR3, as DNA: TGTGCCAGCAGCAACGGACAGAGTAATTCACCCCTCCACTTT.

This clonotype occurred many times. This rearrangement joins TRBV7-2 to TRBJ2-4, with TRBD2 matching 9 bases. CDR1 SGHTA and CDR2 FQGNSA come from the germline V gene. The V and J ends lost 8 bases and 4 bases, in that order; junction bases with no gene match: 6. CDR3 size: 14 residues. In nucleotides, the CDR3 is TGTGCCAGCGGTCTAGCGGGGACAAAAAACATTCAGTACTTC. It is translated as CASGLAGTKNIQYF.

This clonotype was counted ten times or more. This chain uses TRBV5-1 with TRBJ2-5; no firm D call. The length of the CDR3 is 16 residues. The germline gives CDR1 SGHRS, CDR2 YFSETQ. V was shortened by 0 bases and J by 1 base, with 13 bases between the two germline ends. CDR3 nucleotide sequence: TGCGCCAGCAGCTTGGGTTCGGTTTCAGCCCAAGAGACCCAGTACTTC. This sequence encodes CASSLGSVSAQETQYF.

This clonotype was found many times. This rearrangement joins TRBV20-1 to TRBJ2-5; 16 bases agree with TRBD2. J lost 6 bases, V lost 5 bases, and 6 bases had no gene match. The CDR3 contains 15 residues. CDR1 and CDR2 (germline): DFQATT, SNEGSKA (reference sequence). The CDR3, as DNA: TGCAGTGCTGGGACTAGCGGGGGGGCCGTGAAGACCCAGTACTTC. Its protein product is CSAGTSGGAVKTQYF.

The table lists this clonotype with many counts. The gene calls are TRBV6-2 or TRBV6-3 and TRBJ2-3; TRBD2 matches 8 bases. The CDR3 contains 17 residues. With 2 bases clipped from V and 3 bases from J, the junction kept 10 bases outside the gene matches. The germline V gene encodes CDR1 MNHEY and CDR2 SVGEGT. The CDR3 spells CASSYRGGTSVTDTQYF. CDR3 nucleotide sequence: TGTGCCAGCAGTTACAGAGGCGGGACTAGTGTGACAGATACGCAGTATTTT.

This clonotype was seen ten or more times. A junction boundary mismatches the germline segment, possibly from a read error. The CDR3 loop is CRASRFDRGSYEQYF. The CDR3 DNA sequence: TGCAGGGCTAGCCGATTTGACAGGGGCTCCTACGAGCAGTACTTC. The chain recombines TRBV20-1 with TRBJ2-7; 8 positions match TRBD1. This CDR3 is 15 amino acids long. Germline CDR1 DFQATT, CDR2 SNEGSKA (reference sequence).

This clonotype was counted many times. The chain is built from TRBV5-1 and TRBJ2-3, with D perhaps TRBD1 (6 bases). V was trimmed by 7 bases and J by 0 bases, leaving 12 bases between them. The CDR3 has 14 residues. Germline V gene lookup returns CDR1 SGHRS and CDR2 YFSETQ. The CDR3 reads CASWGGQSTDTQYF. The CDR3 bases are TGCGCCAGCTGGGGTGGACAGAGCACAGATACGCAGTATTTT.

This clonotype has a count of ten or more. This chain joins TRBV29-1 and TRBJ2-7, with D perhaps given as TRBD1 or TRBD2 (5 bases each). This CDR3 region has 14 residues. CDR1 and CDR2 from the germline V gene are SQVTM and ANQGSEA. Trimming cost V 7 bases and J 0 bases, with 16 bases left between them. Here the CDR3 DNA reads TGCAGCGCCCCGCACCGGGACGGCTCCTACGAGCAGTACTTC. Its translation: CSAPHRDGSYEQYF.

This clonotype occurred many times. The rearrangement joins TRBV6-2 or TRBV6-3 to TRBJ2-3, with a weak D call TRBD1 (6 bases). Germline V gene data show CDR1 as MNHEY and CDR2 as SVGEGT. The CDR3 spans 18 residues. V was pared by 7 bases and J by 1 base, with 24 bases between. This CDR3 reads CASTYPTDRGGGTDTQYF. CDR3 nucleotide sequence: TGTGCCAGCACCTATCCCACGGACAGAGGGGGTGGCACAGATACGCAGTATTTT.